This T cell receptor beta chain was obtained from a study of CD8+CD57+ T cells in acquired aplastic anemia. Study background: Sorted CD4+ and CD8+ cells gave an average of 3.2 ug of DNA.

This clonotype was detected a few times. Its antigen is not known. For sequencing, patients were chosen who had shown expansion of CD8+CD57+ cells by flow cytometry. Study conclusions and caveats: Patients had around 30 CD8+ CDR3 sequences in common with controls (the shared set). Levels of CD8+ Simpson's diversity were not significantly distinct in patients versus controls.

The TCR beta profiling, which covered VDJ combination and CDR3 sequence, was carried out using genomic DNA as the template. MiXCR, applied by TCRdb to the reads, yields one record per CDR3 protein. The table has fewer than 200,000 distinct CDR3 sequences, over 70% seen once; the top ten hold under 60%. The germline V gene encodes CDR1 DFQATT and CDR2 SNEGSKA (reference sequence). CDR3 length: 14 amino acids. The J segment lost 2 bases and the V segment lost 2 bases, leaving 5 bases of the junction unmatched. The TCR sequence derives from a human donor with aplastic anemia. The specimen sequenced was sorted CD4+, CD8+, or CD8+CD57+ T cells (not recorded which) from PBMCs. V usage is TRBV20-1 and J usage is TRBJ1-1; 7 bases agree with TRBD1. The CDR3 protein is CSARPGGTNTEAFF. In nucleotides, the CDR3 is TGCAGTGCTAGACCAGGGGGTACAAACACTGAAGCTTTCTTT.